These 5 T cell receptor beta chains were all obtained from the same sample, sequenced in a study of T cell responses to AZD1222 COVID-19 vaccine. Clones were read by immunoSEQ multiplex PCR, and TCRdb kept only the in-frame ones, dropping some. The table shows about 140,000 clones, with around 92% occurring only once. The input for sequencing was peripheral blood, taken on day 0 of AZD1222 vaccination. These receptor sequences come from an adult in good health.

This chain links TRBV14 with TRBJ2-1; 10 bases align to TRBD2. Germline V gene data show CDR1 as SGHDN and CDR2 as FVKESK. This CDR3 region has 15 residues. V trimming: 3 bases; J trimming: 9 bases; junction bases outside the gene matches: 8. The CDR3: CASSQGLAGVSEQFF. CDR3 bases: TGTGCCAGCAGCCAGGGGCTAGCGGGAGTTAGTGAGCAGTTCTTC.

The CDR3 loop is CASSSSDWETQYF. The DNA for the CDR3 is TGTGCCAGCAGCTCGAGCGACTGGGAGACCCAGTACTTC. The chain couples TRBV5-8 to TRBJ2-5; unclear D gene. CDR3 size: 13 residues. From germline, CDR1 is SGHTS and CDR2 YDEGEE. V was shortened by 3 bases and J by 5 bases, with 11 bases between the two germline ends.

The rearrangement links TRBV4-1 to TRBJ2-7; 7 bases match TRBD1. Germline lookup yields CDR1 MGHRA and CDR2 YSYEKL. The CDR3 is 14 amino acids. J lost 4 bases, V lost 1 base, and 4 bases had no gene match. The DNA for the CDR3 is TGCGCCAGCAGCCAAGCGGGACAGCAGTACGAGCAGTACTTC. Translated, it gives CASSQAGQQYEQYF.

The genes are TRBV15 and TRBJ1-2; 9 bases line up with TRBD1. Germline lookup yields CDR1 LNHNV and CDR2 YYDKDF (reference sequence). Trimming cost V 0 bases and J 8 bases; bases outside gene matches: 7. The CDR3 runs 15 residues. CDR3 in amino acids: CATSRDRRDRAGYTF. CDR3 sequence (DNA): TGTGCCACCAGCAGAGATCGTCGGGACAGGGCGGGCTACACCTTC.

This clone was seen a single time. V gene TRBV25-1 combines with J gene TRBJ2-7; 10 bases align to TRBD2. The CDR3 spans 16 residues. The V gene end was trimmed by 3 bases and the J gene end by 0 bases; junction bases not matched to a gene: 5. Germline CDR1 and CDR2: MGHDK and SYGVNS. CDR3 in amino acids: CASSDPRTSGSYEQYF. CDR3 DNA: TGTGCCAGCAGTGACCCAAGGACTAGCGGCTCCTACGAGCAGTACTTC.